Listed here are 16 T cell receptor beta chains from one sample, sequenced in a study of technical replicates of blood from several donors (dated by TCRdb to 2017 to 2019). Library preparation used the immunoSEQ multiplex PCR assay. Not all clones reach the TCRdb copy of this immuneACCESS table, which keeps in-frame sequences only. Checked studies attribute under half of the gap to unresolved V genes and leave the rest unexplained. The sample data list tens of thousands of clones, and less than 95% of these were observed just once. Around 0.41% of the sample is in the top ten clones. The sample comprised T cells isolated from PBMCs. The receptor source for this set is a human donor in good health.

This clone was detected only once. The rearrangement uses TRBV7-2 and TRBJ2-2; possibly TRBD2 for D (6 bases). This CDR3 region has 16 residues. Germline CDR1 is SGHTA and CDR2 is FQGNSA. V lost 4 bases and J lost 3, with 15 bases in between. The CDR3 DNA follows: TGTGCCAGCAGCTCGCGAATCGGAGGGGACACCGGGGAGCTGTTTTTT. Its translation is CASSSRIGGDTGELFF. The variable domain in full, completed from reference TRBV7-2 and TRBJ2-2, reads GAGVSQSPSNKVTEKGKDVELRCDPISGHTALYWYRQSLGQGLEFLIYFQGNSAPDKSGLPSDRFSAERTGGSVSTLTIQRTQQEDSAVYLCASSSRIGGDTGELFFGEGSRLTVL.

V gene TRBV27 combines with J gene TRBJ1-1; TRBD1 aligns across 10 bases. Germline CDR1 MNHEY, CDR2 SMNVEV (reference sequence). Losses at the gene ends were 5 bases for V and 10 bases for J; bases not matched to a gene: 10. The CDR3 loop spans 14 amino acids. Here the CDR3 reads CASSPWGQGLGAFF. Written as DNA, the CDR3 is TGTGCCAGCAGTCCATGGGGACAGGGGTTAGGAGCTTTCTTT.

The genes are TRBV5-6 and TRBJ1-1; 8 nucleotides agree with TRBD1. Per the germline V gene, CDR1 is SGHDT and CDR2 is YYEEEE. CDR3 length: 14 residues. The V segment lost 5 bases and the J segment 6 bases; nucleotides outside the gene matches: 9. CDR3 in amino acids: CASRAGGLLSEAFF. CDR3 DNA sequence: TGTGCCAGCAGGGCAGGGGGCCTTCTTTCTGAAGCTTTCTTT.

The chain carries TRBV10-2 and TRBJ1-2, with 10 bases lining up with TRBD1. This CDR3 is built from 13 residues. V was clipped by 4 bases and J by 8 bases; unmatched bases: 4. The germline V gene has CDR1 WSHSY and CDR2 SAAADI. DNA of the CDR3: TGCGCCAGCAGTGGACAGGGGGCAAGGGGCTACACCTTC. This encodes CASSGQGARGYTF.

The rearrangement uses TRBV5-1 and TRBJ2-2, with TRBD2 matching over 9 bases. V dropped 1 base and J dropped 5; count of bases not matched to a gene: 3. Germline CDR1 and CDR2: SGHRS and YFSETQ. CDR3 length equals 15 residues. CDR3 amino acids: CASSLQREVTGELFF. For the CDR3, the DNA is TGCGCCAGCAGCTTGCAGCGGGAGGTTACCGGGGAGCTGTTTTTT.

V is TRBV12-5 and J is TRBJ2-5; 7 bases are a match to TRBD2. The CDR3 length is 15 residues. The V gene's germline CDR1 is LGHNT and CDR2 FRNRAP. Trimming at V came to 1 base and at J to 1 base, leaving 3 bases not matched to a gene. The CDR3 DNA follows: TGTGCTAGTGGTTTGGGACTAGCTATCCAAGAGACCCAGTACTTC. Protein sequence: CASGLGLAIQETQYF.

Here the CDR3 DNA reads TGTGCCAGCAGCTCCCGGGACAGTAAAAACATTCAGTACTTC. Its translation is CASSSRDSKNIQYF. The chain couples TRBV7-3 to TRBJ2-4; 7 bases fit TRBD1. V gave up 4 bases and J gave up 4 bases; unmatched junction bases: 4. CDR1 is SGHTA and CDR2 is FQGTGA in the germline V gene. The CDR3 is 14 residues long.

The gene calls are TRBV5-1 and TRBJ2-7, with D possibly TRBD2 on 5 matching bases. The CDR3 has 13 amino acids. V was trimmed by 6 bases and J by 4 bases, leaving 14 bases between them. The germline CDR1 and CDR2 sequences are SGHRS and YFSETQ. The CDR3 nucleotides are TGCGCCAGCACTCACATCGGGAATTACGAGCAGTACTTC. It translates to CASTHIGNYEQYF.

The chain is built from TRBV28 and TRBJ2-5; TRBD2 aligns across 9 bases. The V gene end was trimmed by 3 bases and the J gene end by 5 bases; junction bases not matched to a gene: 4. Germline loops: CDR1 MDHEN, CDR2 SYDVKM. The CDR3 spans 14 residues. The DNA of the CDR3 is TGTGCCAGCAGTTTTGGGACTAGCCGGGAGACCCAGTACTTC. Translating gives CASSFGTSRETQYF.

The chain carries TRBV28 and TRBJ2-7; D remains unclear. Germline V gives CDR1 MDHEN, CDR2 SYDVKM. There are 10 residues in the CDR3. Trimming stripped 10 bases from V and 1 base from J, with 5 bases between. In DNA form, the CDR3 reads TGTGCCACCCATTCCTACGAGCAGTACTTC. Its protein is CATHSYEQYF. Supplemented by reference TRBV28 and TRBJ2-7, the full variable domain reads DVKVTQSSRYLVKRTGEKVFLECVQDMDHENMFWYRQDPGLGLRLIYFSYDVKMKEKGDIPEGYSVSREKKERFSLILESASTNQTSMYLCATHSYEQYFGPGTRLTVT.

The rearrangement uses TRBV7-2 and TRBJ2-1; possibly TRBD2 for D (7 bases). The CDR3 runs 16 residues. The germline CDR1 and CDR2 sequences are SGHTA and FQGNSA. V lost 5 bases to trimming and J lost 2 bases, with 16 bases between them. The chain's CDR3 is CASSPDLGGAYNEQFF. The CDR3 DNA reads as TGTGCCAGCAGCCCGGACCTAGGGGGGGCCTACAATGAGCAGTTCTTC.

The CDR3 spells CASSRSSGTDTQYF. Written as DNA, the CDR3 is TGTGCCAGCAGCCGGTCTAGCGGCACAGATACGCAGTATTTT. The rearrangement links TRBV7-9 to TRBJ2-3; weak D call: TRBD2 (6 bases). Trimming shortened V by 5 bases and J by 1 base, and 10 bases separated the two germline ends. Germline assignment: CDR1 SEHNR and CDR2 FQNEAQ (reference sequence). CDR3 size: 14 residues.

V usage is TRBV19 and J usage is TRBJ2-5, with 11 bases identical to TRBD2. Looked up from germline, CDR1 is LNHDA and CDR2 is SQIVND (reference sequence). The CDR3 runs to 18 residues. Losses at the gene ends were 4 bases for V and 5 bases for J; bases not matched to a gene: 15. CDR3 amino acids: CASSTLPFSGRASETQYF. The CDR3 DNA follows: TGTGCCAGTAGTACCTTGCCCTTTAGCGGGAGGGCATCCGAGACCCAGTACTTC.

The rearrangement links TRBV9 to TRBJ2-2; no clear D. V dropped 0 bases and J dropped 6 bases, with 15 bases sitting between them. Germline V gene lookup returns CDR1 SGDLS and CDR2 YYNGEE. The CDR3 contains 16 residues. The CDR3 region is CASSVETGGTAGELFF. In nucleotides, the CDR3 is TGTGCCAGCAGCGTAGAGACGGGTGGTACGGCCGGGGAGCTGTTTTTT.

The chain has TRBV27 and TRBJ2-1, with D possibly TRBD2 on 6 matching bases. CDR3 length: 14 residues. Germline assignment: CDR1 MNHEY and CDR2 SMNVEV (reference sequence). With 3 bases removed from V and 2 bases from J, the gap between germline ends came to 8 bases. The CDR3, as DNA: TGTGCCAGCAGTTTGGGCGGGGCCTACAATGAGCAGTTCTTC. Its translation: CASSLGGAYNEQFF.

V gene TRBV4-2 combines with J gene TRBJ2-1; D is possibly TRBD2 (6 bases). CDR1 is LGHNA and CDR2 is YNFKEQ in the germline V gene. The ends were cut back, 1 base at V and 8 bases at J, with 15 bases in the middle. This CDR3 region has 15 residues. CDR3 sequence: CASSQAPEGLHEQFF. In DNA, the CDR3 is TGTGCCAGCAGCCAAGCTCCGGAGGGCCTACATGAGCAGTTCTTC.